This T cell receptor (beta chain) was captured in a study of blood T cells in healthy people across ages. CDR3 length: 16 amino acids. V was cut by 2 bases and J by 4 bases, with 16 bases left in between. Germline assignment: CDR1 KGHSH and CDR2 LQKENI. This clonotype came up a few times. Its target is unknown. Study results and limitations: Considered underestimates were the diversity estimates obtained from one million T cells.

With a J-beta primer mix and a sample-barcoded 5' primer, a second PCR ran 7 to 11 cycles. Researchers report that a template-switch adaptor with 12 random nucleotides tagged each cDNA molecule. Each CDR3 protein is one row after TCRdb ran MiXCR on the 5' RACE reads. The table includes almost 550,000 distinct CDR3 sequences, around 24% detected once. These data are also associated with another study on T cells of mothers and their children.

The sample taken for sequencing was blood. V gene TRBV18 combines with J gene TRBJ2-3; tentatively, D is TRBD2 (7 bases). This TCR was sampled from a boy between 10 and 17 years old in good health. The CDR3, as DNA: TGTGCCAGCTCACCATCCCAAGGGGGGGCGGCAGATACGCAGTATTTT. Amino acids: CASSPSQGGAADTQYF.